This T cell receptor (beta chain) derives from a study of early T cells in non-severe SARS-CoV-2 infection (dated by TCRdb to the early 2020s). Background on the whole study: Because TCR sequencing was done on bulk RNA from unsorted whole blood, the alpha and beta chains could not be paired. Beyond this particular receptor, the publication reports: VDJdb matching was skewed toward anti-spike CD8 responses, so virus-specific expansions were likely underestimated and private and CD4 specificities were missed.

CDR1 and CDR2 are drawn from the germline V gene: ENHRY, SYGVKD. The V end gives up 4 bases and the J end 4 bases, leaving 8 bases in the junction not matched to a gene. The CDR3 measures 15 amino acids from cysteine to phenylalanine. CDR3 DNA only is kept here, 45 bases in frame from base 1. The library was generated by 5' RACE. Sequencer: NextSeq 500. The TCR library protocol attached unique molecular identifiers to individual cDNA molecules to correct for sequencing error and PCR bias. Sequencing covered both TCR alpha and beta chains, and within each sample the abundances of alpha and beta sequences were tightly co-correlated. In the source study's methods: Decombinator V4 was used to annotate the V gene, J gene and CDR3 of the TCR sequences. TCRs were defined as expanded if a significant change between any two time points was detected under a Poisson model with p below 0.0001. TCR abundances were normalised to the total number of TCRs sequenced per sample and expressed as counts per million. MAIT TCRs were defined by TRAV1-2 paired with TRAJ12, TRAJ20 or TRAJ33, and iNKT TCRs by TRAV10 paired with TRAJ18. A search of VDJdb, accessed on 1 November 2021, was run for TCRs annotated to CMV, EBV and SARS-CoV-2, with TCRs annotated for multiple antigens excluded. TCRdb passed the public sequencing reads through fastp at Q25 and MiXCR, retaining productive beta sequences. Each entry is one CDR3 protein sequence, shown with its most common DNA and genes. None of the V and J calls come from the authors' own analysis; TCRdb made them. Within this sample are 85,000 to 90,000 distinct CDR3 sequences, with 14% to 15% of them counted one time only. Roughly 0.6% of the sample lies in the top ten.

The study was a case-control design nested within a healthcare worker cohort in London, UK, with weekly nasopharyngeal swab PCR tests and blood sampling. Healthcare workers were recruited during the week of the UK lockdown, between 23 and 31 March 2020, and followed weekly for up to roughly 15 weeks. Concerning this clonotype: Its antigen remains unidentified. There are no base qualities to consult, and no much larger clone falls within one base.

Sequencing used whole blood. The sequence came from an adult who was a healthcare worker with PCR-confirmed SARS-CoV-2 infection or an uninfected control (not recorded which). This sequence uses TRBV10-3 and TRBJ2-5, and 8 junction bases match TRBD1. In nucleotides, the sequence is TGTGCCATCAGTGGACGTGGACAGGGAGGAGAGACCCAGTACTTC. It translates to CAISGRGQGGETQYF.